This T cell receptor (beta chain) stems from a study of blood T cells in healthy people across ages. Through a sample-barcoded 5' primer and a J-beta primer mix, a second PCR was run for roughly 6 to 12 cycles. TCRdb reprocessed the 5' RACE reads with MiXCR, giving one entry per CDR3 protein. The sample lists under 1,000,000 distinct CDR3 sequences, about 37% occurring once. This clonotype was picked up one time. The CDR3 spans 15 residues. Germline lookup yields CDR1 SNHLY and CDR2 FYNNEI. V was trimmed by 6 bases and J by 0 bases, leaving 12 bases between them. Collection of 8.5 to 10 milliliters of peripheral blood was performed for each donor.

V and J are TRBV2 and TRBJ2-1, with D perhaps matching TRBD1 or TRBD2 (5 bases each). The TCR sequence derives from a man aged 18 to 29 in good health. Sample: blood. The chain's CDR3 is CASRSEGSSYNEQFF. The DNA for the CDR3 is TGTGCCAGCAGAAGCGAGGGGAGCTCCTACAATGAGCAGTTCTTC.